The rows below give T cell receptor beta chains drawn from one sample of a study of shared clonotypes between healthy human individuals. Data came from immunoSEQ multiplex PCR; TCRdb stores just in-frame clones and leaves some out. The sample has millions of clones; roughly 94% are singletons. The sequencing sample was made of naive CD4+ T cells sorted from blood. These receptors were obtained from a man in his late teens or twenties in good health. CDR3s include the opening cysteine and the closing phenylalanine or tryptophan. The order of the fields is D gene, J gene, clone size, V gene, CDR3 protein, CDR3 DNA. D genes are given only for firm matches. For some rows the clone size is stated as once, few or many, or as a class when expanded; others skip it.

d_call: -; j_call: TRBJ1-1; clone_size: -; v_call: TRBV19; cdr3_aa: CASSDRMNTEAFF; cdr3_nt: TGTGCCAGTTCGGACAGAATGAACACTGAAGCTTTCTTT
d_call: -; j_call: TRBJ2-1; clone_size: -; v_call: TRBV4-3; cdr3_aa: CASSQDRGGGNEQFF; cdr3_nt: TGCGCCAGCAGCCAAGATCGTGGCGGTGGGAATGAGCAGTTCTTC
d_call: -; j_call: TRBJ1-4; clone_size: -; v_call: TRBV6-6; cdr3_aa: CASRSGGPNEKLFF; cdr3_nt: TGTGCCAGCAGATCAGGAGGACCTAATGAAAAACTGTTTTTT
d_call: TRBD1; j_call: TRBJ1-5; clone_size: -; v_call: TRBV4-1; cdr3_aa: CASSQGGRGPSNQPQHF; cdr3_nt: TGCGCCAGCAGCCAAGGAGGCAGGGGGCCCTCCAATCAGCCCCAGCATTTT
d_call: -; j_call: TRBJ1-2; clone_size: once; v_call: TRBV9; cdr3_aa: CASSVTGGATPNYGYTF; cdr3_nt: TGTGCCAGCAGCGTAACAGGAGGGGCGACTCCAAACTATGGCTACACCTTC
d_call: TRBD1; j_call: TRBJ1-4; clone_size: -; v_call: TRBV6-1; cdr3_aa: CASRLGGSGEKLFF; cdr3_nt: TGTGCCAGCAGGTTAGGGGGCTCGGGCGAAAAACTGTTTTTT
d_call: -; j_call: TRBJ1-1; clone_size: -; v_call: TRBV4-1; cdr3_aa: CASSSREDSEAFF; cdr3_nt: TGCGCCAGCAGTTCCAGGGAAGACAGTGAAGCTTTCTTT
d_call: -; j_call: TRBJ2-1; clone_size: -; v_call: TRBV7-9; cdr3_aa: CASSHLGAQSGTFYNEQFF; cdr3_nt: TGTGCCAGCAGCCACCTCGGGGCCCAGTCGGGGACTTTTTACAATGAGCAGTTCTTC
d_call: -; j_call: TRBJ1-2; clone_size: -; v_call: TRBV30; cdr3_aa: CAWSSRRDNGYTF; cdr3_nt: TGTGCCTGGAGTTCCCGCAGGGATAACGGCTACACCTTC
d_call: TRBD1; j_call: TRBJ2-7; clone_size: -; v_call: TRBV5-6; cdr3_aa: CASSDSGTGPYEQYF; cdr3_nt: TGTGCCAGCAGCGACTCCGGGACAGGGCCATACGAGCAGTACTTC
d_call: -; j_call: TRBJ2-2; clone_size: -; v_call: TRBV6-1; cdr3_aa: CASPAVNTGELFF; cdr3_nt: TGTGCCAGCCCTGCCGTGAACACCGGGGAGCTGTTTTTT
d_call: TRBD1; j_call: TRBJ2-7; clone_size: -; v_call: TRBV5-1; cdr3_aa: CASSRTGGEWEQYF; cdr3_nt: TGCGCCAGCAGCAGGACAGGGGGCGAATGGGAGCAGTACTTC
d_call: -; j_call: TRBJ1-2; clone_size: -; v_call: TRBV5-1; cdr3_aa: CASSLGQAEGGYTF; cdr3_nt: TGCGCCAGCAGCTTGGGGCAGGCGGAGGGTGGCTACACCTTC
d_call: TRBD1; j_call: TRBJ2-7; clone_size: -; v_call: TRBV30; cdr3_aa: CAWSRDRGYEQYF; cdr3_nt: TGTGCCTGGAGTCGGGACAGGGGGTATGAGCAGTACTTC
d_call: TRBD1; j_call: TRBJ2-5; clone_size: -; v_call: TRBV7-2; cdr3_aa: CASSWTGNWRETQYF; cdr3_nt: TGTGCCAGCAGCTGGACAGGGAACTGGAGAGAGACCCAGTACTTC